Below are 31 T cell receptor beta chains sequenced from a single sample in a study of identical twins. MiXCR, applied by TCRdb to the 5' RACE reads, yields one record per CDR3 protein. The table records roughly 350,000 distinct CDR3 sequences, about 9% of them present only once. The sample comprised naive T cells sorted from blood. These receptors originate from a woman between 50 and 59 years old in good health.

With respect to this clonotype: Lacking the conserved final phenylalanine or tryptophan, this CDR3 likely reflects a read error. The gene calls are TRBV27 and TRBJ2-1; 8 nucleotides align to TRBD2. Germline lookup yields CDR1 MNHEY and CDR2 SMNVEV (reference sequence). The CDR3 has 14 residues. Germline trimming cut 6 bases from V and 3 bases from J; bases unmatched to any gene: 4. CDR3 loop: CASRWTSSYNEQFC. The CDR3 nucleotides read TGTGCCAGCAGATGGACTAGCAGCTACAATGAGCAGTTCTGC.

This clonotype has a count of ten or more. V and J are TRBV3-1 and TRBJ2-7; TRBD1 might be the D (6 bases). Trimming pared 0 bases from V and 3 bases from J, leaving 18 bases between. The germline V gene encodes CDR1 LGHDT and CDR2 YNNKEL (reference sequence). The CDR3 loop spans 17 amino acids. This CDR3 is CASSQDQLGAQDYEQYF. The CDR3 bases are TGTGCCAGCAGCCAAGACCAGCTGGGGGCTCAAGACTACGAGCAGTACTTC.

This clonotype came up many times. V and J are TRBV12-3 or TRBV12-4 and TRBJ2-5, with TRBD2 as a possible D gene (5 bases). Trimming took 0 bases from V and 5 from J, leaving 7 bases between them. The CDR3 extends over 13 amino acids. CDR3 residues: CASSLARRETQYF. In nucleotides, the CDR3 is TGTGCCAGCAGTTTAGCTCGGAGGGAGACCCAGTACTTC.

This clonotype was found many times. J is TRBJ2-5 and V is TRBV10-3, with 10 bases fitting TRBD2. Germline V gene data show CDR1 as ENHRY and CDR2 as SYGVKD. The CDR3 has 19 amino acids. Losses at the gene ends were 3 bases for V and 4 bases for J; bases not matched to a gene: 17. CDR3 loop: CAISDRIRTTSGIGETQYF. The CDR3 nucleotides are TGTGCCATCAGTGATCGGATACGCACCACTAGCGGGATTGGAGAGACCCAGTACTTC.

This clonotype was detected ten times or more. The V call is TRBV6-2 or TRBV6-3, the J call TRBJ1-2; 7 bases are shared with TRBD1. The CDR3 covers 14 residues. Germline V gene sequence: CDR1 MNHEY, CDR2 SVGEGT. The V gene end was trimmed by 7 bases and the J gene end by 2 bases; junction bases not matched to a gene: 7. The CDR3 DNA reads as TGTGCCAGCAAAAATCCGGGACAGAACTATGGCTACACCTTC. Its protein product is CASKNPGQNYGYTF.

V is TRBV11-3 and J is TRBJ2-1; D is unclear. Germline V gene sequence: CDR1 SGHNT, CDR2 YENEEA. V lost 1 base to trimming and J lost 5 bases, with 12 bases between them. This CDR3 region has 15 residues. The CDR3 is CASSLVLGSDNEQFF. The CDR3 DNA reads as TGTGCCAGCAGCTTAGTATTGGGCTCTGACAATGAGCAGTTCTTC.

The gene calls are TRBV10-1 and TRBJ2-1; D ambiguous. CDR1 and CDR2 from the germline V gene are WNHNN and SYGVQD (reference sequence). This CDR3 has 12 residues. Trimming removed 0 bases at V and 8 bases at J, with 5 bases between. The CDR3 spells CASSESWDEQFF. DNA of the CDR3: TGCGCCAGCAGTGAGTCATGGGATGAGCAGTTCTTC.

Many counts were recorded for this clonotype. The V gene is TRBV5-1, the J gene TRBJ2-3; the match to TRBD2 covers 13 bases. CDR3 size: 19 residues. The trim removed 3 bases at V and 5 bases at J, leaving 15 bases unmatched. Germline assignment: CDR1 SGHRS and CDR2 YFSETQ. The CDR3 DNA sequence: TGCGCCAGCAGCTCAGGACTAGCGGGAGCCCCGGATTGGGTAGATACGCAGTATTTT. Its protein product is CASSSGLAGAPDWVDTQYF.

The chain employs TRBV29-1 and TRBJ2-7; the D gene is possibly TRBD1 (6 bases). The germline V and J ends were trimmed by 1 base and 2 bases, with 6 bases remaining between them. The CDR3 length is 12 residues. The germline V gene has CDR1 SQVTM and CDR2 ANQGSEA. The CDR3 bases are TGCAGCGTTGAAGGGGACACCTACGAGCAGTACTTC. Protein product: CSVEGDTYEQYF.

V is TRBV2 and J is TRBJ2-4; maybe TRBD1 (5 bases). CDR1 is SNHLY and CDR2 is FYNNEI in the germline V gene. This CDR3 is 11 amino acids long. V dropped 10 bases and J dropped 8 bases, with 12 bases sitting between them. The CDR3: CATTAADIQYF. The DNA of the CDR3 is TGTGCCACGACAGCCGCGGACATTCAGTACTTC.

The chain couples TRBV6-5 to TRBJ2-7; TRBD1 is a possible D gene (8 bases). The germline CDR1 and CDR2 sequences are MNHEY and SVGAGI. Trimming cost V 0 bases and J 1 base, with 13 bases left between them. The CDR3 sequence is 16 residues long. CDR3 residues: CASSYSGGTGSYEQYF. The CDR3 nucleotides read TGTGCCAGCAGTTACTCCGGGGGGACAGGATCCTACGAGCAGTACTTC.

This clonotype has more than one count but fewer than ten. The V call is TRBV15, the J call TRBJ2-5; D remains ambiguous. V lost 1 base and J lost 5, with 11 bases in between. This CDR3 comprises 14 residues. CDR1 is LNHNV, CDR2 YYDKDF, per germline (reference sequence). CDR3 protein: CATSRVVGWETQYF. As DNA, the CDR3 is TGTGCCACCAGCAGAGTTGTAGGATGGGAGACCCAGTACTTC.

The chain combines TRBV9 with TRBJ2-2, with a tentative D call TRBD1 (5 bases). The CDR3 loop spans 17 amino acids. V shed 0 bases and J shed 0 bases, with 12 bases lying between them. CDR1 SGDLS and CDR2 YYNGEE come from the germline V gene. CDR3 coding DNA: TGTGCCAGCAGCGTAGACCCAGGGCCCGCGAACACCGGGGAGCTGTTTTTT. It specifies CASSVDPGPANTGELFF.

The CDR3 protein is CASSPQLAGRAYEQYF. CDR3 DNA sequence: TGCGCCAGCAGCCCCCAATTAGCGGGACGAGCCTACGAGCAGTACTTC. This chain uses TRBV4-1 with TRBJ2-7; TRBD2 aligns across 8 bases. The CDR3 loop spans 16 amino acids. Trimming took 4 bases from V and 2 from J; bases not matched to a gene: 10. Germline CDR1 MGHRA, CDR2 YSYEKL.

A few counts support this clonotype. The V gene is TRBV5-1, the J gene TRBJ2-5; TRBD1 aligns across 7 bases. Germline CDR1 reads SGHRS; CDR2 reads YFSETQ. The CDR3 length is 15 residues. Trimming took 3 bases from V and 2 from J; bases not matched to a gene: 7. This chain's CDR3 is CASSSTGKGQETQYF. As DNA, the CDR3 is TGCGCCAGCAGCTCGACAGGGAAAGGGCAAGAGACCCAGTACTTC. Full variable domain (remainder filled in from reference TRBV5-1 and TRBJ2-5): KAGVTQTPRYLIKTRGQQVTLSCSPISGHRSVSWYQQTPGQGLQFLFEYFSETQRNKGNFPGRFSGRQFSNSRSEMNVSTLELGDSALYLCASSSTGKGQETQYFGPGTRLLVL.

There are many counts of this clonotype. The genes are TRBV4-1 and TRBJ1-4, with D unclear. Per germline, CDR1 MGHRA and CDR2 YSYEKL. V lost 7 bases and J 7 bases, leaving 13 bases between the germline ends. This CDR3 region has 13 residues. CDR3 coding DNA: TGCGCCAGCACCGGAGGCGCGGGTGAAAAACTGTTTTTT. It encodes CASTGGAGEKLFF.

This clonotype was seen a few times. The chain combines TRBV24-1 with TRBJ1-1, with 7 bases identical to TRBD1. With 6 bases clipped from V and 1 base from J, the junction kept 13 bases outside the gene matches. The germline gives CDR1 KGHDR, CDR2 SFDVKD. This CDR3 region has 17 residues. CDR3 protein: CATSSATAGTANTEAFF. CDR3 sequence (DNA): TGTGCCACCAGTTCTGCCACCGCTGGGACAGCGAACACTGAAGCTTTCTTT.

The chain uses TRBV5-1 and TRBJ2-3; 11 bases line up with TRBD2. The germline V gene encodes CDR1 SGHRS and CDR2 YFSETQ. Trimming cost V 3 bases and J 2 bases; bases outside gene matches: 5. CDR3 length: 16 amino acids. The CDR3 region is CASSYTGLADTDTQYF. For the CDR3, the DNA is TGCGCCAGCAGCTACACGGGACTAGCGGACACAGATACGCAGTATTTT.

A few counts support this clonotype. V gene TRBV5-1 combines with J gene TRBJ2-3, with TRBD2 as a possible D gene (5 bases). CDR3 length: 15 residues. Germline loops: CDR1 SGHRS, CDR2 YFSETQ. The germline V and J ends were trimmed by 4 bases and 0 bases, with 12 bases remaining between them. CDR3 in amino acids: CASSMDSGSTDTQYF. DNA of the CDR3: TGCGCCAGCAGCATGGACTCTGGGAGCACAGATACGCAGTATTTT.

A few counts support this clonotype. The rearrangement joins TRBV12-3 or TRBV12-4 to TRBJ1-4; TRBD1 might be the D (5 bases). This CDR3 contains 17 residues. V lost 6 bases to trimming and J lost 5 bases, with 22 bases between them. The CDR3 protein is CASSPPGGGHWNEKLFF. CDR3 in DNA: TGTGCCAGCAGCCCCCCTGGCGGCGGACATTGGAATGAAAAACTGTTTTTT.

This clonotype was counted many times. CDR3: CASSQDRRNYNEQFF. DNA of the CDR3: TGTGCCAGCAGCCAAGATCGGCGGAATTACAATGAGCAGTTCTTC. J is TRBJ2-1 and V is TRBV4-2, with D hard to call. The CDR3 consists of 15 residues. Germline-derived CDR1 and CDR2 are LGHNA and YNFKEQ. V shed 0 bases and J shed 4 bases, with 10 bases lying between them.

V gene TRBV20-1 combines with J gene TRBJ2-5; perhaps TRBD2 as D (7 bases). The length of the CDR3 is 13 residues. The V gene's germline CDR1 is DFQATT and CDR2 SNEGSKA (reference sequence). V was trimmed by 3 bases and J by 4 bases, leaving 12 bases between them. The CDR3 is CSASRGAGETQYF. The DNA for the CDR3 is TGCAGTGCTAGTCGGGGGGCAGGAGAGACCCAGTACTTC.

This clonotype was seen many times. A junction boundary mismatches the germline segment, possibly from a read error. The gene calls are TRBV12-3 or TRBV12-4 and TRBJ2-3; possibly TRBD2 for D (6 bases). The length of the CDR3 is 12 residues. This CDR3 reads CASSPEGDTQYF. The CDR3 nucleotides read TGCGCCAGCAGCCCGGAGGGAGATACGCAGTATTTT.

This chain joins TRBV20-1 and TRBJ1-6; D may be TRBD1 (6 bases). From germline, CDR1 is DFQATT and CDR2 SNEGSKA (reference sequence). The V and J ends lost 0 bases and 8 bases respectively, with 17 bases between them. The CDR3 loop spans 16 amino acids. The CDR3 spells CSARDPGQGTYSPLHF. The CDR3 DNA reads as TGCAGTGCTAGAGACCCCGGGCAGGGGACTTATTCACCCCTCCACTTT.

The V and J genes are TRBV20-1 and TRBJ2-3; the match to TRBD2 covers 7 bases. J was trimmed by 3 bases and V by 8 bases; bases with no gene match: 11. Germline lookup yields CDR1 DFQATT and CDR2 SNEGSKA (reference sequence). The CDR3 runs 14 residues. DNA for the CDR3: TGCAGTACCCATTCGGGAGGCCAAACAGATACGCAGTATTTT. Residues: CSTHSGGQTDTQYF.

This clonotype was counted at least ten times. The V gene is TRBV5-1, the J gene TRBJ2-1; D uncertain. Germline V gene lookup returns CDR1 SGHRS and CDR2 YFSETQ. Trimming stripped 4 bases from V and 4 bases from J, with 9 bases between. The CDR3 spans 13 residues. DNA of the CDR3: TGCGCCAGCAGCCCGGAGATTTACAATGAGCAGTTCTTC. As protein: CASSPEIYNEQFF.

The rearrangement joins TRBV12-3 or TRBV12-4 to TRBJ1-3, with 7 bases lining up with TRBD1. Trimming at V came to 6 bases and at J to 4 bases, leaving 9 bases not matched to a gene. CDR3 length equals 15 residues. In DNA, the CDR3 is TGTGCCAGCAGATTAAGACAGGGAGCGGGAAACACCATATATTTT. It encodes CASRLRQGAGNTIYF.

The table lists this clonotype with a few counts. The V gene is TRBV12-3 or TRBV12-4, the J gene TRBJ1-2; D perhaps matches TRBD1 (6 bases). The V gene lost 2 bases and the J gene lost 4 bases, with 11 bases spanning the gap. This CDR3 has 14 amino acids. The CDR3 region is CASSLKDSFYGYTF. The CDR3 region has the DNA TGTGCCAGCAGTTTAAAGGACAGTTTCTATGGCTACACCTTC.

This clonotype was observed many times. This chain uses TRBV11-2 with TRBJ1-4; D remains unclear. Per the germline V gene, CDR1 is SGHAT and CDR2 is FQNNGV. CDR3 length: 15 amino acids. V was clipped by 0 bases and J by 7 bases, with 12 bases between them. The CDR3 here is CASSLEPERSEKLFF. The CDR3 DNA follows: TGTGCCAGCAGCTTAGAGCCGGAGCGGAGTGAAAAACTGTTTTTT.

This clonotype occurred many times. The V call is TRBV5-1, the J call TRBJ2-3, with 7 bases fitting TRBD1. The CDR3 extends over 14 amino acids. CDR1 and CDR2 (germline): SGHRS, YFSETQ. The J segment lost 7 bases and the V segment lost 1 base, leaving 6 bases of the junction unmatched. CDR3 sequence reads: CASSLTGAVHTQYF. For the CDR3, the DNA is TGCGCCAGCAGCTTGACAGGGGCCGTGCATACGCAGTATTTT.

V is TRBV3-1 and J is TRBJ2-5; D not certain. Germline-derived CDR1 and CDR2 are LGHDT and YNNKEL (reference sequence). The CDR3 consists of 13 residues. Trimming shortened V by 0 bases and J by 6 bases, and 8 bases separated the two germline ends. CDR3 DNA sequence: TGTGCCAGCAGCCAAGATAGAGGTCAGACCCAGTACTTC. Protein sequence: CASSQDRGQTQYF.